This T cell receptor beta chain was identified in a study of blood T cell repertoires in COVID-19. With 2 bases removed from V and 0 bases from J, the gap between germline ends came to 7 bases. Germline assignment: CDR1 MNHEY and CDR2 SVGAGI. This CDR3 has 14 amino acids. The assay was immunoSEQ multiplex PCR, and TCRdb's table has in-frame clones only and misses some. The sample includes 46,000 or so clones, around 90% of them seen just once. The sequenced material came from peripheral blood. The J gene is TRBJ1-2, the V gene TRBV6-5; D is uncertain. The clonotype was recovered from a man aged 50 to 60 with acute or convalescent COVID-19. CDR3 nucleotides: TGTGCCAGCAGTTACCGTGGAGCTAACTATGGCTACACCTTC. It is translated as CASSYRGANYGYTF.